This T cell receptor beta chain was retrieved from a study of CD8+ T cells in alopecia areata. Study-level information: Female C3H/HeJ recipients aged about 6-11 weeks got skin from C3H/HeJ graft donors aged roughly 6-12 months that had spontaneous alopecia.

RNA extraction and reverse transcription yielded cDNA as sequencing template. Sequencing was performed with immunoSEQ multiplex PCR; in TCRdb, only in-frame clones are kept and a portion is missing. The sample includes 250,000 or so clones, none of them occurring once. General study points: Affected lesional scalp, above all in alopecia totalis/universalis, was more clonal than normal scalp. Patients showed less clear TCR sequence sharing than mice, possibly partly because of HLA diversity. Sequences from scalp samples also cover resident alphabeta T cells of normal skin.

To note about this clone: What it recognizes is unknown. Mouse gene names apply. The read is 4 residues too short to cover the CDR3 end, so that end is filled in from the germline J gene.

CDR3 size: 14 residues. Trimming pared 3 bases from V and 0 bases from J, leaving 9 bases between. Germline-derived CDR1 and CDR2 are LGHNA and YNLKQL (reference sequence). Researchers sorted pooled cutaneous lymph node cells on the basis of CD4, CD8alpha, NKG2D, NKG2ACE and other markers. The specimen was CD4+ T cells sorted from a lymph node. V gene TRBV5 combines with J gene TRBJ2-7; D perhaps matches TRBD1 (6 bases). The receptor comes from a C3H/HeJ mouse with alopecia areata. For this strain, the MHC haplotype corresponds to H2-k. Partial CDR3 DNA: TGTGCCAGCAGCCACAGACAGGCCTCCTAT. Translation: CASSHRQASY. The whole CDR3 protein reads CASSHRQASYEQYF.